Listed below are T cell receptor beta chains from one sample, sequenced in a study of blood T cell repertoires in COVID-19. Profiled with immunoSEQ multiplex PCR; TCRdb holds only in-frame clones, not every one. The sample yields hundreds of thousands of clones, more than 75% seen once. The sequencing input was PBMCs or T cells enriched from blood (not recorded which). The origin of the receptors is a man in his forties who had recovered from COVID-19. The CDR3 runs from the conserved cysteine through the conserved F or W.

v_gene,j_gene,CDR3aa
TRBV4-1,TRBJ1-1,CASSQGSGTEAFF
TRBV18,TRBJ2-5,CASSLSTSGGQETQYF
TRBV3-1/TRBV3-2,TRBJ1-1,CASSQDVVTEAFF
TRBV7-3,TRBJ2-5,CAQSDYSPETQYF
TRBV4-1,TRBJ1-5,CASSHYRDRNQPQHF
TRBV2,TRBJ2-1,CASSEQILWLAGHNEQFF
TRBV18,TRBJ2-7,CASSPVEGISYEQYF
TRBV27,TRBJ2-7,CASRMDRGEIEQYF
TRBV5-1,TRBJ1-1,CASSLRTGPGMNTEAFF
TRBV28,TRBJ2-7,CASIGHGRYEQYF
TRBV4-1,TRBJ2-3,CASSQGRATDTQYF
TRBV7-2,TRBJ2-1,CASSLGTAEADEQFF
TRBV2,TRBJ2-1,CASSSLAGGGDEQFF
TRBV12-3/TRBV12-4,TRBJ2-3,CASSTLGTDTQYF
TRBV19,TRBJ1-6,CASSIGGRGNSPLHF
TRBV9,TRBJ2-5,CASSSRTGKQETQYF
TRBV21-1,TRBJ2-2,CASSKDVRRLAGDPNTGELFF
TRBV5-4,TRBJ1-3,CASRAGTGSGNTIYF
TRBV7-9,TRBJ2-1,CASSHQREGQGEQFF
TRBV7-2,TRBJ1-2,CASSLGGQGAYGYTF
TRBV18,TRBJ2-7,CASSRGTVPYEQYF
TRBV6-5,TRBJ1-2,CASPRGQGADGYTF
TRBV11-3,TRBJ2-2,CASSLGLWGGATGELFF
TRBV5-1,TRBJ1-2,CASSVPGTGGGGYTF
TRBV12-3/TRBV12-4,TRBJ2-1,CASTSSGRIWQFF
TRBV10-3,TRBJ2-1,CAISFTGGPNNEQFF
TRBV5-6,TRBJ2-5,CASSRWGGGGFQETQYF
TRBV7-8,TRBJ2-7,CASSLLQTGTYEQYF
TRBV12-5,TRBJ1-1,CASGLGQLNTEAFF
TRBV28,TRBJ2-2,CASNTAGGGTGELFF
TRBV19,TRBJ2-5,CASSIPGGDRPWYF
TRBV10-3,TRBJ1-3,CAISGPGTASGNTIYF
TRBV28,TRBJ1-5,CASTPLAGGQPQHF
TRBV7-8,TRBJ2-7,CASSLLLPGQGIGEQYF
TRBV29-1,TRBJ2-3,CSATRQGSTDTQYF
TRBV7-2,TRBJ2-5,CASSLNVGLATETQYF
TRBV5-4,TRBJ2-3,CASSPWPESTDTQYF
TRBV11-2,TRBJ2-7,CASSLERGAADEQYF